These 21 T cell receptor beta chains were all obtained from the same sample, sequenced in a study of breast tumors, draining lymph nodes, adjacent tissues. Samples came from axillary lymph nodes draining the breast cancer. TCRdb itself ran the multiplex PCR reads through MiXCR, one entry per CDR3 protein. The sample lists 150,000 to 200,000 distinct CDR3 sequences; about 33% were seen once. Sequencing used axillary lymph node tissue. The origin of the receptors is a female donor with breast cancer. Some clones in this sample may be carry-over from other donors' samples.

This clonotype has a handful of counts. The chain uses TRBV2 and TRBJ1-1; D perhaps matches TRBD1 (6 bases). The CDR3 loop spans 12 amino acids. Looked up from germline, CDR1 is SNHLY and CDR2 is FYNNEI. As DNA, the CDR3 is TGTGCGGGAGGGGGGACGAGGACTGAAGCTTTCTTT. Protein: CAGGGTRTEAFF.

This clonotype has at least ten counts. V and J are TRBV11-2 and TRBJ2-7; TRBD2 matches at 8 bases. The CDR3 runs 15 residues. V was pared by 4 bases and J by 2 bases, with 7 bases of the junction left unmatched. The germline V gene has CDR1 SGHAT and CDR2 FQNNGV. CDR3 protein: CASSSRLAPAYEQYF. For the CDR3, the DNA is TGTGCCAGCAGCTCCCGACTAGCGCCGGCCTACGAGCAGTACTTC.

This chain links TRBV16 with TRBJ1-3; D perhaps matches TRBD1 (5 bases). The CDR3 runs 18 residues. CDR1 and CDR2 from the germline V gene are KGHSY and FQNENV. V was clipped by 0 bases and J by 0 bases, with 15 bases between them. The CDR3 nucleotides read TGTGCCAGCAGCCAATCCCATCGTACAGGCCGCTCTGGAAACACCATATATTTT. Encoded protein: CASSQSHRTGRSGNTIYF.

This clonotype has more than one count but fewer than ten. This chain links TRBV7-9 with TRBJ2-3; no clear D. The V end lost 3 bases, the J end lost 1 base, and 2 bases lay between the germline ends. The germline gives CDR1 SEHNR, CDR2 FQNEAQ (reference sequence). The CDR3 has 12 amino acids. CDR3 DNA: TGTGCCAGCAGCTTCCGCACAGATACGCAGTATTTT. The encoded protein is CASSFRTDTQYF.

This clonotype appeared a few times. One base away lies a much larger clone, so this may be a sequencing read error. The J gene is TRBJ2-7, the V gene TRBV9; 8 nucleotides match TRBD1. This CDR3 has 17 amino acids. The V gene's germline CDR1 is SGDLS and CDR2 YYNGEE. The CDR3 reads CASSGNIGQGGSSEQYF. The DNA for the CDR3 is TGTGCCAGCAGCGGGAATATCGGACAGGGTGGCTCCTCCGAGCAGTACTTC.

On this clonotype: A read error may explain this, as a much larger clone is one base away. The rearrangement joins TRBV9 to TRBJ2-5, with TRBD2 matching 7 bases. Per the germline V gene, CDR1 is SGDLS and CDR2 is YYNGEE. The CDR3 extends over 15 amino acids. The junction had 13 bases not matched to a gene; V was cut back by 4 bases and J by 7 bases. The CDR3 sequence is CASSLEAGLKGTQYF. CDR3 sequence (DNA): TGTGCCAGCAGCTTAGAAGCGGGGCTGAAAGGGACCCAGTACTTC.

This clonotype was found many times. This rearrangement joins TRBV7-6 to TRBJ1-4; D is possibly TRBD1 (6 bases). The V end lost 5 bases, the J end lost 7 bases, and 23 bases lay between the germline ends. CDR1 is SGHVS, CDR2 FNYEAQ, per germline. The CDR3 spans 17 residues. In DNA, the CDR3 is TGTGCCAGCAGCAGGGGTATGGGAACGGGGGCTGGTGAAAAACTGTTTTTT. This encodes CASSRGMGTGAGEKLFF.

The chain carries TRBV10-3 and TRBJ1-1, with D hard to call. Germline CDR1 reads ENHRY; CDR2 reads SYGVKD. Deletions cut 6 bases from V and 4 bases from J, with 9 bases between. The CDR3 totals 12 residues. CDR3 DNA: TGTGCCATCAGGGGCATCGTCACTGAAGCTTTCTTT. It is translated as CAIRGIVTEAFF.

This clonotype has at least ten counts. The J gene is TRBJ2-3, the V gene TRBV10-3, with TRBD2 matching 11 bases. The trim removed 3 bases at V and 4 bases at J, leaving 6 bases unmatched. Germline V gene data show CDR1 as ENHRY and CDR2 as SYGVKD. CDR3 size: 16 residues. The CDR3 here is CAISDGTSGRSDTQYF. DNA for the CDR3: TGTGCCATCAGTGATGGAACTAGCGGGAGATCAGATACGCAGTATTTT.

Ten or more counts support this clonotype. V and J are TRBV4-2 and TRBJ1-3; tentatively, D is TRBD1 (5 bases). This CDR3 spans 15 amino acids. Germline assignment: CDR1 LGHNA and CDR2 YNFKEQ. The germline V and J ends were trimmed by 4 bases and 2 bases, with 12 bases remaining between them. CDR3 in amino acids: CASSLSRAPGNTIYF. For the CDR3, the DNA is TGTGCCAGCAGCCTCAGCAGGGCCCCTGGAAACACCATATATTTT.

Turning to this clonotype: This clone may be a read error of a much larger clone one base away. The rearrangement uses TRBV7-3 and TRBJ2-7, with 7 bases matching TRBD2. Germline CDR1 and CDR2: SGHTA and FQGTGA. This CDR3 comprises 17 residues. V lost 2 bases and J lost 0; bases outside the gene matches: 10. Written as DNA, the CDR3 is TGTGCCAGCAGCTTAGATCACAGGCGGGGGTCCTCCTACGAGCAGTACTTC. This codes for CASSLDHRRGSSYEQYF.

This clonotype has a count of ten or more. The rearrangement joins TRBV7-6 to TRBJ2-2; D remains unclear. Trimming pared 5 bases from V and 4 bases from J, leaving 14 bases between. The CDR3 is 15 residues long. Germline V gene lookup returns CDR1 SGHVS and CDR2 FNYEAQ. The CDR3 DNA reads TGTGCCAGCAGCCCCGACCCTGGTGGCACCGGGGAGCTGTTTTTT. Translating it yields CASSPDPGGTGELFF.

CDR3 loop: CASSSALGSFGGEQFF. The CDR3 coding sequence is TGTGCCAGCAGCTCGGCACTGGGCTCGTTCGGTGGTGAGCAGTTCTTC. The rearrangement uses TRBV11-3 and TRBJ2-1; D unresolved. The CDR3 consists of 16 residues. Germline CDR1 reads SGHNT; CDR2 reads YENEEA. Between the trimmed V and J ends, which lost 4 bases and 9 bases, there was a span of 22 bases. Full variable domain (remainder filled in from reference TRBV11-3 and TRBJ2-1): EAGVVQSPRYKIIEKKQPVAFWCNPISGHNTLYWYLQNLGQGPELLIRYENEEAVDDSQLPKDRFSAERLKGVDSTLKIQPAELGDSAVYLCASSSALGSFGGEQFFGPGTRLTVL.

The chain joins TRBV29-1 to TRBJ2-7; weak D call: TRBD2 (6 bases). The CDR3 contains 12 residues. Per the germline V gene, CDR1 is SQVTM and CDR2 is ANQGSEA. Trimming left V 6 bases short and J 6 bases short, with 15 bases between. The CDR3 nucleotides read TGCAGCGTGGGGGAGGCAGGGATCGAGCAGTACTTC. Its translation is CSVGEAGIEQYF.

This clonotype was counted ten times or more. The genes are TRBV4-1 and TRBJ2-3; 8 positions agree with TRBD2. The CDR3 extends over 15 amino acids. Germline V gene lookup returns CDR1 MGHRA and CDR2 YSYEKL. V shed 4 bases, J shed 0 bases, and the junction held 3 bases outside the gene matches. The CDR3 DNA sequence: TGCGCCAGCAGCCTCCAGCGGGGGAGCACAGATACGCAGTATTTT. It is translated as CASSLQRGSTDTQYF.

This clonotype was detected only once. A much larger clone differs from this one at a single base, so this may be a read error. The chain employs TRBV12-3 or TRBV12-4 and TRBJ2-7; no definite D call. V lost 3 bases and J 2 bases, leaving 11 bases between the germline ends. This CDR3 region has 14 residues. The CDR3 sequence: CASSFGDVAYEQYF. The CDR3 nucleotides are TGTGCCAGCAGTTTCGGCGACGTTGCCTACGAGCAGTACTTC.

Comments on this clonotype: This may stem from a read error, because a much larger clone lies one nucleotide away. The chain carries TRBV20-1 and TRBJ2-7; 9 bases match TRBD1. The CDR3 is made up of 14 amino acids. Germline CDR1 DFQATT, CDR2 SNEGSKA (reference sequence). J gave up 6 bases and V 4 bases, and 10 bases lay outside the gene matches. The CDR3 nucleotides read TGCAGTGCTACGTTGACAGGGGGGTTAACCGAGCAGTACTTC. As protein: CSATLTGGLTEQYF.

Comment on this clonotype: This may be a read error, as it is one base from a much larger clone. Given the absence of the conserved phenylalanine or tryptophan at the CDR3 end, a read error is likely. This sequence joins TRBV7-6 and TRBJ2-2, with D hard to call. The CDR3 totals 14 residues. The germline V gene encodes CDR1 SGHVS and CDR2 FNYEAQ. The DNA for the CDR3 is TGTGCCAGCAACTTAATACTAAACACCGGGGAGCTGTTTCTT. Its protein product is CASNLILNTGELFL.

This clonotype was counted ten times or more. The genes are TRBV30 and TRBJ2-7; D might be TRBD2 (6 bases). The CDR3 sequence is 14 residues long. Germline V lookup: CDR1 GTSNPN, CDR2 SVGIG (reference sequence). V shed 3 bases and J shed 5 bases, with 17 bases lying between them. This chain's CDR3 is CAWRLPGLTDEQYF. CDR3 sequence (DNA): TGTGCCTGGAGGCTACCGGGACTTACCGACGAGCAGTACTTC. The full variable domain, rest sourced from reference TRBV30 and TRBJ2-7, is SQTIHQWPATLVQPVGSPLSLECTVEGTSNPNLYWYRQAAGRGLQLLFYSVGIGQISSEVPQNLSASRPQDRQFILSSKKLLLSDSGFYLCAWRLPGLTDEQYFGPGTRLTVT.

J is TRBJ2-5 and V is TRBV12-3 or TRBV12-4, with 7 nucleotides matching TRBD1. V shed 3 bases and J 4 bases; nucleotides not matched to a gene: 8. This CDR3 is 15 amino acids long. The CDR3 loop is CASSFGAGGGETQYF. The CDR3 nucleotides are TGTGCCAGCAGTTTCGGGGCAGGGGGTGGAGAGACCCAGTACTTC.

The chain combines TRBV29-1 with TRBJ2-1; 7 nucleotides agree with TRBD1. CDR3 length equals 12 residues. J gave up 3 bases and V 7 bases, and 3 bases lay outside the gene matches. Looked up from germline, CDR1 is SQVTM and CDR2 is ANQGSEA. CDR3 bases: TGCAGCGGAGGGGACAGCTACAATGAGCAGTTCTTC. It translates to CSGGDSYNEQFF.